Below, 8 T cell receptor beta chains from the same sample are listed, as sequenced in a study of STAT5B mutations in CD4+ large granular lymphocyte leukemia. Clones were read by immunoSEQ multiplex PCR, and TCRdb kept only the in-frame ones, dropping some. The sample records about 33,000 clones, approximately 81% being singletons. The material sequenced was CD4+ T cells from blood buffy coats. The source is a human donor in good health.

The chain carries TRBV4-1 and TRBJ1-3; perhaps TRBD1 as D (6 bases). V lost 2 bases, J lost 4 bases, and 15 bases lay in between. The CDR3 is 16 residues long. Per the germline V gene, CDR1 is MGHRA and CDR2 is YSYEKL. CDR3 amino acids: CASSQHRGGVGNTIYF. The CDR3 DNA is TGCGCCAGCAGCCAACACCGTGGGGGCGTGGGAAACACCATATATTTT.

J is TRBJ1-5 and V is TRBV28, with TRBD1 matching over 10 bases. V gave up 1 base and J gave up 2 bases; unmatched junction bases: 5. The CDR3 totals 17 residues. Germline V lookup: CDR1 MDHEN, CDR2 SYDVKM. In DNA, the CDR3 is TGTGCCAGCAGTTTATCTCCCGGGACAGGGGGCAATCAGCCCCAGCATTTT. Protein product: CASSLSPGTGGNQPQHF.

This clone has more than one count but fewer than ten. The rearrangement joins TRBV7-2 to TRBJ1-1, with D possibly TRBD1 on 6 matching bases. The CDR3 sequence is 12 residues long. With 2 bases removed from V and 8 bases from J, the gap between germline ends came to 9 bases. From germline, CDR1 is SGHTA and CDR2 FQGNSA. The CDR3 region is CASSLSGTEAFF. The CDR3 coding sequence is TGTGCCAGCAGCTTATCCGGGACAGAAGCTTTCTTT.

This clone came up a few times. The chain has TRBV19 and TRBJ2-1, with D uncertain. Germline CDR1 reads LNHDA; CDR2 reads SQIVND (reference sequence). The V end was cut by 3 bases, the J end by 0 bases, with 6 bases between. CDR3 size: 14 residues. The CDR3 loop reads CASSMGSSYNEQFF. The CDR3 nucleotides read TGTGCCAGTAGTATGGGCAGCTCCTACAATGAGCAGTTCTTC.

V usage is TRBV29-1 and J usage is TRBJ2-6; possibly TRBD1 for D (6 bases). From germline, CDR1 is SQVTM and CDR2 ANQGSEA. The ends were cut back, 5 bases at V and 4 bases at J, with 18 bases in the middle. The CDR3 totals 16 residues. The CDR3 nucleotides are TGCAGCGTTATTGACAGGATTCCCTCCGGGGCCAACGTCCTGACTTTC. This encodes CSVIDRIPSGANVLTF.

The rearrangement links TRBV4-3 to TRBJ2-7, with D perhaps matching TRBD1 (6 bases). V gave up 4 bases and J gave up 5 bases, with 18 bases separating them. Germline assignment: CDR1 LGHNA and CDR2 YSLEER. This CDR3 region has 15 residues. The chain's CDR3 is CASSLSQGRGDEQYF. In nucleotides, the CDR3 is TGCGCCAGCAGCCTTTCGCAGGGGAGAGGCGACGAGCAGTACTTC.

V gene TRBV5-6 combines with J gene TRBJ2-7; D gene unclear. The V gene's germline CDR1 is SGHDT and CDR2 YYEEEE. Trimming removed 1 base at V and 3 bases at J, with 5 bases between. The CDR3 is 12 residues long. The CDR3 reads CASSLFSYEQYF. As DNA, the CDR3 is TGTGCCAGCAGCTTGTTCAGCTACGAGCAGTACTTC.

This clone came up once. This chain links TRBV10-3 with TRBJ2-1; no definite D call. Germline V lookup: CDR1 ENHRY, CDR2 SYGVKD. V lost 2 bases and J lost 3, with 8 bases in between. CDR3 length: 14 residues. The CDR3 DNA reads TGTGCCATCAGTGAGCGAGTGGGCTACAATGAGCAGTTCTTC. As protein: CAISERVGYNEQFF.